A selection of T cell receptor beta chains follows, all from one sample in a study of blood T cell repertoires in COVID-19. Libraries were prepared by immunoSEQ multiplex PCR; TCRdb keeps only in-frame clonotypes and omits some of them. The sample has approximately 70,000 clones, 90% to 95% seen once. The specimen was peripheral blood. The receptors derive from a man between 40 and 49 years old with COVID-19, enrolled during active disease. Both conserved end residues are part of each CDR3. The D gene is left open where the match is weak. Size values are once, few and many counts, or a class for expanded clones, and some rows have none.

>TRBV7-2|NA|TRBJ2-1|TRBD2
CASSTAGGSYNEQFF
TGTGCCAGCAGCACAGCGGGGGGCTCCTACAATGAGCAGTTCTTC
>TRBV9|NA|TRBJ2-7|TRBD1
CASSVGLRDRAITYEQYF
TGTGCCAGCAGCGTAGGTCTTAGGGACAGGGCTATAACCTACGAGCAGTACTTC
>TRBV18|NA|TRBJ1-1|TRBD1
CASSPDYRGTEAFF
TGTGCCAGCTCACCCGACTACAGGGGGACTGAAGCTTTCTTT
>TRBV7-2|NA|TRBJ2-3|NA
CASSPRASSLSPYF
TGTGCCAGCAGCCCGAGGGCTAGCTCCCTTAGTCCGTATTTT
>TRBV7-3|NA|TRBJ2-7|NA
CASSQQGRSYEQYF
TGTGCCAGCAGCCAACAGGGACGCTCCTACGAGCAGTACTTC
>TRBV5-8|NA|TRBJ2-7|NA
CASSVYYEQYF
TGTGCCAGCAGCGTCTATTACGAGCAGTACTTC
>TRBV12-3/TRBV12-4|NA|TRBJ2-7|TRBD2
CASSGAGGWEQYF
TGTGCCAGCAGTGGAGCGGGGGGTTGGGAGCAGTACTTC
>TRBV28|NA|TRBJ2-7|NA
CASTVGAVDLYEQYF
TGTGCCAGCACCGTAGGGGCGGTGGACCTCTACGAGCAGTACTTC
>TRBV29-1|NA|TRBJ2-7|TRBD2
CSVGGGREQYF
TGCAGCGTTGGCGGGGGGCGCGAGCAGTACTTC
>TRBV10-3|NA|TRBJ2-1|NA
CAISEDAVQGTDNEQFF
TGTGCCATCAGTGAGGACGCCGTTCAGGGTACCGACAATGAGCAGTTCTTC
>TRBV5-1|once|TRBJ1-1|TRBD1
CASSLRGPGDTEAFF
TGCGCCAGCAGCTTGAGGGGGCCTGGTGACACTGAAGCTTTCTTT
>TRBV23-1|once|TRBJ1-5|NA
CASSRKEEGCGNQPQHF
TGCGCCAGCAGCCGGAAAGAGGAGGGATGTGGCAATCAGCCCCAGCATTTT
>TRBV4-1|NA|TRBJ1-4|NA
CASSQGALNEKLFF
TGCGCCAGCAGCCAAGGGGCATTGAATGAAAAACTGTTTTTT
>TRBV12-3/TRBV12-4|NA|TRBJ1-1|NA
CASSRDMGEAFF
TGTGCCAGCAGTCGGGACATGGGTGAAGCTTTCTTT
>TRBV6-1|NA|TRBJ2-3|NA
CASSDPETQYF
TGTGCCAGCAGTGACCCAGAAACGCAGTATTTT
>TRBV6-5|once|TRBJ1-3|NA
CASRPDSSRNTIYF
TGTGCCAGCAGGCCGGACAGCTCGAGGAACACCATATATTTT
>TRBV6-6|NA|TRBJ2-7|TRBD1
CASSEPGQGSYEQYF
TGTGCCAGCAGTGAGCCGGGACAGGGGTCCTACGAGCAGTACTTC
>TRBV2|NA|TRBJ1-6|TRBD1
CASSSGTANSPLHF
TGTGCCAGCAGCTCCGGGACAGCAAATTCACCCCTCCACTTT
>TRBV10-2|once|TRBJ1-4|NA
CASSVNEKLFF
TGCGCCAGCAGCGTGAATGAAAAACTGTTTTTT
>TRBV27|NA|TRBJ2-3|NA
CASSLNPPGPLRTDTQYF
TGTGCCAGCAGTTTAAACCCCCCGGGTCCCCTCCGCACAGATACGCAGTATTTT
>TRBV5-1|NA|TRBJ1-2|TRBD1
CASSPQGDYGYTF
TGCGCCAGCAGCCCGCAGGGGGACTATGGCTACACCTTC
>TRBV5-1|NA|TRBJ2-1|TRBD1
CASSLGTGGSEQFF
TGCGCCAGCAGCTTGGGGACAGGAGGCTCTGAGCAGTTCTTC
>TRBV3-1/TRBV3-2|NA|TRBJ2-5|TRBD2
CASSPSLAGGQETQYF
TGTGCCAGCAGCCCTTCACTAGCGGGGGGCCAAGAGACCCAGTACTTC
>TRBV10-1|NA|TRBJ2-7|TRBD1
CASSESSTGLDEQYF
TGCGCCAGCAGTGAGTCTTCGACAGGGTTGGACGAGCAGTACTTC
>TRBV7-8|NA|TRBJ1-2|TRBD1
CASSFTGDYGYTF
TGTGCCAGCAGCTTCACAGGGGACTATGGCTACACCTTC
>TRBV4-1|NA|TRBJ1-2|TRBD1
CASSQEAVGTGYGYTF
TGCGCCAGCAGCCAAGAGGCGGTGGGGACAGGATATGGCTACACCTTC
>TRBV6-5|NA|TRBJ2-6|NA
CASSYSIGLGANVLTF
TGTGCCAGCAGTTACTCGATCGGGTTAGGGGCCAACGTCCTGACTTTC
>TRBV7-9|NA|TRBJ1-6|NA
CASSLTGNSPLHF
TGTGCCAGCAGCTTAACGGGGAATTCACCCCTCCACTTT
>TRBV9|NA|TRBJ2-3|TRBD1
CASSVAFEDRGLADTQYF
TGTGCCAGCAGCGTAGCTTTTGAGGACAGGGGGCTCGCAGATACGCAGTATTTT
>TRBV4-1|NA|TRBJ1-2|NA
CASSQWAGRIGYTF
TGCGCCAGCAGCCAGTGGGCAGGGCGTATTGGCTACACCTTC
>TRBV29-1|NA|TRBJ2-3|NA
CSAAADSTDTQYF
TGCAGCGCAGCAGCGGATAGCACAGATACGCAGTATTTT
>TRBV15|NA|TRBJ1-2|TRBD1
CATSRGPGTGDGYTF
TGTGCCACCAGCAGAGGTCCCGGGACAGGGGATGGCTACACCTTC
>TRBV6-5|once|TRBJ2-3|NA
CASSYSKMATDTQYF
TGTGCCAGCAGTTACTCGAAGATGGCTACAGATACGCAGTATTTT
>TRBV28|once|TRBJ2-5|TRBD2
CASVAGGLQETQYF
TGTGCCAGTGTCGCGGGGGGGCTTCAAGAGACCCAGTACTTC
>TRBV3-1/TRBV3-2|NA|TRBJ2-5|NA
CASSQDGTVETQYF
TGTGCCAGCAGCCAAGATGGAACAGTAGAGACCCAGTACTTC
>TRBV7-9|NA|TRBJ1-4|TRBD1
CASSDGLLGQGNEKLFF
TGTGCCAGCAGCGATGGATTACTGGGACAGGGGAATGAAAAACTGTTTTTT
>TRBV10-1|NA|TRBJ2-1|TRBD1
CASSDAGTGYNEQFF
TGCGCCAGCAGTGACGCCGGGACAGGATACAATGAGCAGTTCTTC
>TRBV12-3/TRBV12-4|NA|TRBJ1-1|TRBD1
CASRDRNTEAFF
TGTGCCAGCCGGGACAGAAACACTGAAGCTTTCTTT
>TRBV30|NA|TRBJ1-2|NA
CAWSRVQGLGYGYTF
TGTGCCTGGAGCCGTGTCCAGGGTTTGGGGTATGGCTACACCTTC
>TRBV6-5|NA|TRBJ2-3|NA
CASSYRPGGTDTQYF
TGTGCCAGCAGTTACCGGCCGGGGGGCACAGATACGCAGTATTTT
>TRBV2|once|TRBJ1-2|NA
CASSYTGQAGYTF
TGTGCCAGCAGTTACACAGGGCAAGCTGGCTACACCTTC
>TRBV21-1|NA|TRBJ2-3|NA
CASSKSGRGTDRASTDTQYF
TGTGCCAGCAGCAAAAGTGGAAGGGGGACGGACCGAGCTAGCACAGATACGCAGTATTTT
>TRBV28|NA|TRBJ2-1|TRBD2
CASSLGGGKPNEQFF
TGTGCCAGCAGTCTCGGGGGAGGGAAACCTAATGAGCAGTTCTTC
>TRBV5-1|NA|TRBJ2-7|TRBD1
CASSLGDRGEQYF
TGCGCCAGCAGCTTGGGGGACAGGGGCGAGCAGTACTTC
>TRBV2|NA|TRBJ1-1|NA
CASSEARSEAFF
TGTGCCAGCAGTGAAGCGCGGAGCGAAGCTTTCTTT
>TRBV29-1|NA|TRBJ2-1|TRBD2
CSGRIAGSYNEQFF
TGCAGCGGCCGGATAGCGGGGTCCTACAATGAGCAGTTCTTC
>TRBV11-2|NA|TRBJ2-7|TRBD1
CASSPRDRYYEQYF
TGTGCCAGCAGCCCCCGGGACAGATACTACGAGCAGTACTTC
>TRBV7-9|NA|TRBJ2-7|TRBD1
CASSATGVGEQYF
TGTGCCAGCAGCGCTACAGGGGTGGGGGAGCAGTACTTC
>TRBV7-9|NA|TRBJ1-2|NA
CASTNSGKGGYTF
TGTGCCAGCACAAATTCAGGGAAGGGTGGCTACACCTTC
>TRBV5-6|NA|TRBJ2-3|NA
CASSLEVGDTQYF
TGTGCCAGCAGCTTAGAGGTTGGAGATACGCAGTATTTT
>TRBV18|NA|TRBJ2-2|NA
CASSPSGTNTGELFF
TGTGCCAGCTCACCATCAGGGACGAACACCGGGGAGCTGTTTTTT
>TRBV6-5|NA|TRBJ1-5|NA
CASSKTGSSHQPQHF
TGTGCCAGCAGTAAGACGGGGTCTAGTCATCAGCCCCAGCATTTT
>TRBV3-1/TRBV3-2|NA|TRBJ2-3|NA
CASRKAGIGTDTQYF
TGTGCCAGCAGGAAGGCGGGGATCGGCACAGATACGCAGTATTTT
>TRBV6-5|NA|TRBJ2-7|NA
CASSTAGAGHYEQYF
TGTGCCAGCAGTACCGCGGGGGCCGGACACTACGAGCAGTACTTC